This TCR beta chain appears in the sequencing data of a study of human T cells and chemical hapten exposure (dated by TCRdb to the early 2020s). Broadly, across the study: For sensitization, 2% DPC in acetone was applied to a roughly 2 cm by roughly 2 cm area of upper inner arm skin. Patients additionally received weekly therapeutic DPC doses to the scalp throughout the roughly 24-week study period. Patch tests used Finn chambers with 0.01% DPC on the upper back, scored after 6 days by International Contact Dermatitis Research Group standards. Most of the patients in the cohort were female, and the cohort covered alopecia areata with under or over 50% scalp involvement, alopecia totalis and alopecia universalis. Libraries were pooled for sequencing, and variation in per-sample TCR yields was attributed mainly to small differences in library volumes within the pool. Peripheral blood TCR repertoire changes were tracked in vivo in alopecia patients during primary and secondary sensitization to the hapten diphenylcyclopropenone (DPC). Blood samples were taken from patients before sensitization (week 0) and then at 2, 6 and about 24 weeks after DPC sensitization. For TCR sequencing, blood came from some 31 alopecia patients at anywhere from one to four time points (pre-sensitization, 2, 6 and 24 weeks). Broad study findings and their caveats: Expanded TCRs formed significantly more large CDR3 similarity clusters than pre-sensitization or healthy control sets, consistent with antigen-driven responses. DPC sensitization did not change how many TCRs were above 1 in 1000 frequency, and no evidence was found of alterations in global repertoire structure. After repeated subsampling, the strength of the expansion versus patch-test correlation and the threshold at which it became significant changed. Patch test score was positively correlated with the number of PT1 expanded TCRs, with significance at thresholds 8, 16 and 32 but not at 4. Because every patient had alopecia, a presumed autoimmune disease, the patients' immune response might differ from that of healthy individuals.

The table lists this clonotype with many counts. The target of this receptor is not known. Relative to the germline gene, one junction end is altered; a read error may explain this. Including cysteine and phenylalanine, the CDR3 has 15 amino acids. Only CDR3 DNA remains: 45 bases, in frame from the first base. The time point label of this sample denotes: patch test 2, 6 weeks after DPC sensitization. The treatment or condition label, read with the paper, signifies: therapeutic diphenylcyclopropenone sensitization with weekly scalp DPC. Blood at each patch-test visit was drawn before the patch test was applied. Patients were eligible if aged 18 to 70, diagnosed with alopecia and judged suitable for DPC therapy, and pregnant patients were excluded. Total RNA was extracted from unfractionated whole blood collected in Tempus Blood RNA tubes. The receptor library was made with RACE. The instrument given in TCRdb is NextSeq 500. During library preparation, unique molecular identifiers were attached to individual cDNA molecules so that TCRs could be counted in a quantitative, reproducible way. For every blood RNA sample, sequencing covered both the TCR alpha and TCR beta chains. The study's own analysis went as follows. Samples had a median of roughly 99,000 TCRs, with a range from about 20,000 to 690,600. The Decombinator software suite was used to annotate the V, J and CDR3 of the TCR reads. Every sample was subsampled to the same number of TCRs (28,000) for the PS versus PT1 abundance plots. Expanded TCRs were defined as absent before sensitization and observed at least eight times at the 2-week time point. TCRdb redid the processing of the public reads, applying fastp at Q25 and MiXCR, and retained in-frame beta chains. Rows with one shared CDR3 protein collapse into an entry with the most common genes and DNA. What appears here as the V and J calls and clone size reflects TCRdb's work, not the paper's. The sample includes about 140,000 distinct CDR3 sequences, with 12% observed a single time. The ten biggest clones cover about 1.4% of the sample.

This chain is built from TRBV12-3 or TRBV12-4 and TRBJ1-5; a tentative D call is TRBD1 (5 bases match). The sample here was whole blood, taken in connection with sensitization to the hapten diphenylcyclopropenone (DPC). This TCR was recovered from a woman between 45 and 65 years old with alopecia areata. Some clones in this sample may be carry-over from other donors' samples. The DNA is TGTGCCAGCAGCTTCGGGACGGGTGGGAATCTGCCCCAGCATTTT. Translated, this gives CASSFGTGGNLPQHF.